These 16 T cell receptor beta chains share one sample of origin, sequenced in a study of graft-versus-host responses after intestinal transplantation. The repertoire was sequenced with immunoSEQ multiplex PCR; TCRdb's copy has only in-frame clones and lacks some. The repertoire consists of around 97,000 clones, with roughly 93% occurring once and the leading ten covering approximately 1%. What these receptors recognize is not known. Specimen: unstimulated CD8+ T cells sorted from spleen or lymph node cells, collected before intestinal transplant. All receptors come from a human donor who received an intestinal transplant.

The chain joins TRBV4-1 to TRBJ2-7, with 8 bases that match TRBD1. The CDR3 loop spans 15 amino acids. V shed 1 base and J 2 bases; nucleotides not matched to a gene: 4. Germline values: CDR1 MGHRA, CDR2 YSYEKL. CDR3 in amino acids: CASSQVGQGTYEQYF. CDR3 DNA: TGCGCCAGCAGCCAAGTAGGACAGGGCACCTACGAGCAGTACTTC.

The CDR3 region has the DNA TGTGCCAGCAGCTTGTACGGCCCCAGGGAGACCCAGTACTTC. It codes for CASSLYGPRETQYF. The chain combines TRBV7-8 with TRBJ2-5, with D uncertain. The CDR3 totals 14 residues. Germline CDR1 reads SGHVS; CDR2 reads FQNEAQ. V lost 3 bases to trimming and J lost 5 bases, with 13 bases between them.

The CDR3 DNA reads TGTGCCACCAGCAGAGATCAACTAGCGGGGGTTTACAATGAGCAGTTCTTC. Encoded protein: CATSRDQLAGVYNEQFF. The chain is built from TRBV15 and TRBJ2-1; 11 nucleotides agree with TRBD2. V gave up 0 bases and J gave up 4 bases; unmatched junction bases: 5. The CDR3 length is 17 residues. Germline CDR1 LNHNV, CDR2 YYDKDF (reference sequence).

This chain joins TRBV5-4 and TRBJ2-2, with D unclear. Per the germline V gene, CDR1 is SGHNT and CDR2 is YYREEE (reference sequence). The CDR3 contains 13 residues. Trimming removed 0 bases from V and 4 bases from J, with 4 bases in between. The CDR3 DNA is TGTGCCAGCAGCTTGGCCAGCACCGGGGAGCTGTTTTTT. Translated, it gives CASSLASTGELFF.

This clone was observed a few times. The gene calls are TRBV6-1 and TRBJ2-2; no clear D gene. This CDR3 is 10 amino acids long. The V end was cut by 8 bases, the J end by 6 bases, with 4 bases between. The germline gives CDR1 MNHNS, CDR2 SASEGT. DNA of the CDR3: TGTGCCAGCTGGTCCGGGGAGCTGTTTTTT. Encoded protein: CASWSGELFF.

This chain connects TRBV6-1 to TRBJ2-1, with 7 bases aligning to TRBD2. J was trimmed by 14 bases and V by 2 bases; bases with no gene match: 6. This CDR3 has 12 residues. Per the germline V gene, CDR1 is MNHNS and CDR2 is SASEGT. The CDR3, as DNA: TGTGCCAGCAGTGAATCGGCGGGGGTGGAGTTCTTC. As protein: CASSESAGVEFF.

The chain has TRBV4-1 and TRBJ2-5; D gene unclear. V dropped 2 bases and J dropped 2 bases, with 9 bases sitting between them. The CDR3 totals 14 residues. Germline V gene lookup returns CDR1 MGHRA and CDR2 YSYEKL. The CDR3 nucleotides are TGCGCCAGCAGCCAAACCAGCAGTCAAGAGACCCAGTACTTC. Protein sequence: CASSQTSSQETQYF.

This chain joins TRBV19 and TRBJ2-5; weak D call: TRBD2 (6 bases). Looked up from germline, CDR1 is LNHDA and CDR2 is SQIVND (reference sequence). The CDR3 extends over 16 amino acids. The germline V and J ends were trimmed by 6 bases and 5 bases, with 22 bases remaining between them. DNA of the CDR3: TGTGCCAGTAGCACTCTGGGGGGTCGTTCGTTTGAGACCCAGTACTTC. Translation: CASSTLGGRSFETQYF.

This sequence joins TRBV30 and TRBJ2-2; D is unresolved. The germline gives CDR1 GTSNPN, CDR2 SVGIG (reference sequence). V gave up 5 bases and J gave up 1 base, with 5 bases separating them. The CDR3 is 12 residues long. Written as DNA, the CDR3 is TGTGCCTGGGTCCGGAACACCGGGGAGCTGTTTTTT. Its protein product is CAWVRNTGELFF.

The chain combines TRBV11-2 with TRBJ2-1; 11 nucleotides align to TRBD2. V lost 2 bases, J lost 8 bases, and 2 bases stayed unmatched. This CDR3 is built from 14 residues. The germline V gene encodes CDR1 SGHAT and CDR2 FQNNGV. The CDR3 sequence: CASSLLAGGYEQFF. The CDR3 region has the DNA TGTGCCAGCAGCTTACTAGCGGGGGGATATGAGCAGTTCTTC.

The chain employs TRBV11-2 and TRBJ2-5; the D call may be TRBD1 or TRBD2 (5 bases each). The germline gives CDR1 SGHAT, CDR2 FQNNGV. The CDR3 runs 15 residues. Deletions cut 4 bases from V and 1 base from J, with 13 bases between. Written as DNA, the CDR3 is TGTGCCAGCAGCTCGCCTGAGGGGATCCAAGAGACCCAGTACTTC. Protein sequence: CASSSPEGIQETQYF.

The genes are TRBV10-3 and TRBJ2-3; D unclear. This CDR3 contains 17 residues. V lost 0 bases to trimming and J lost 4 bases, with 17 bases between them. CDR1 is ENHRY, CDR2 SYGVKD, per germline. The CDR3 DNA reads TGTGCCATCAGTGAGTCGACTCTCGGCATTCGGCCAGATACGCAGTATTTT. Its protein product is CAISESTLGIRPDTQYF.

The CDR3 spells CASSVVGTGSSYNEQFF. CDR3 coding DNA: TGTGCCAGCAGCGTAGTGGGCACAGGTAGCTCCTACAATGAGCAGTTCTTC. The chain links TRBV9 to TRBJ2-1, with TRBD1 as a possible D gene (5 bases). CDR1 SGDLS and CDR2 YYNGEE come from the germline V gene. The CDR3 has 17 amino acids. Between the trimmed V and J ends, which lost 0 bases and 0 bases, there was a span of 13 bases.

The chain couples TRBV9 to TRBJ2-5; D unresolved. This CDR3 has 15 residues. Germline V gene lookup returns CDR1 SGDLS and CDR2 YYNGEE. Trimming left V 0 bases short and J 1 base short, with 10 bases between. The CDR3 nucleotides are TGTGCCAGCAGCGTAGAAGGGCGATTCCAAGAGACCCAGTACTTC. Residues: CASSVEGRFQETQYF.

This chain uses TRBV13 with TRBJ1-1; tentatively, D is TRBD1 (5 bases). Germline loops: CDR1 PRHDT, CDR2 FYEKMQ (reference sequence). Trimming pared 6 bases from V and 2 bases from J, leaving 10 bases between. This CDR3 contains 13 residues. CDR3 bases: TGTGCCAGCAGACAAGACAGTAACACTGAAGCTTTCTTT. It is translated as CASRQDSNTEAFF.

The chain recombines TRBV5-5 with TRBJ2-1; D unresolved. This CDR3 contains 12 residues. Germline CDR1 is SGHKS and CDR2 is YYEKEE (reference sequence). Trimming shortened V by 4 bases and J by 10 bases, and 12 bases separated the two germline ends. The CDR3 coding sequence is TGTGCCAGCAGCGTTCAGCAGAACGAGCAGTTCTTC. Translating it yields CASSVQQNEQFF.